Following are 26 T cell receptor beta chains from one sample sequenced in a study of shared clonotypes between healthy human individuals. This table comes from immunoSEQ multiplex PCR, and its TCRdb copy is limited to in-frame clones, with some not included. The table lists roughly 2.2 million clones, 85% to 95% of them singletons. The specimen was naive CD4+ T cells from PBMCs. Stated subset: CD45RA+ positively selected. The receptors were sampled from a man aged 18 to 30 in good health. Some clones in this sample may be carry-over from other donors' samples.

Here the CDR3 reads CASSWGQAGEQYF. The CDR3 DNA reads TGTGCCAGCAGCTGGGGACAGGCAGGCGAGCAGTACTTC. The chain combines TRBV7-9 with TRBJ2-7; 8 nucleotides align to TRBD1. The CDR3 covers 13 residues. V lost 4 bases and J lost 6; bases outside the gene matches: 5. CDR1 is SEHNR and CDR2 is FQNEAQ in the germline V gene (reference sequence).

The chain uses TRBV7-2 and TRBJ2-7; D uncertain. Trimming took 6 bases from V and 4 from J, leaving 16 bases between them. The CDR3 is 14 residues long. The germline V gene has CDR1 SGHTA and CDR2 FQGNSA. CDR3 region: CASSSDRVKYEQYF. Here the CDR3 DNA reads TGTGCCAGCAGTTCGGACCGGGTTAAATACGAGCAGTACTTC. Variable domain in full (rest from reference TRBV7-2 and TRBJ2-7): GAGVSQSPSNKVTEKGKDVELRCDPISGHTALYWYRQSLGQGLEFLIYFQGNSAPDKSGLPSDRFSAERTGGSVSTLTIQRTQQEDSAVYLCASSSDRVKYEQYFGPGTRLTVT.

The rearrangement joins TRBV5-1 to TRBJ2-1; unclear D gene. This CDR3 is built from 14 residues. Per germline, CDR1 SGHRS and CDR2 YFSETQ. Trimming took 6 bases from V and 0 from J, leaving 10 bases between them. Here the CDR3 DNA reads TGCGCCAGCAAGTTGACGAGCTCCTACAATGAGCAGTTCTTC. Translated: CASKLTSSYNEQFF.

The V and J genes are TRBV5-1 and TRBJ2-3; D is perhaps TRBD1 (6 bases). V lost 6 bases and J lost 0, with 14 bases in between. Per germline, CDR1 SGHRS and CDR2 YFSETQ. CDR3 length equals 15 residues. In nucleotides, the CDR3 is TGCGCCAGCACCATTGGGACAACAAGCACAGATACGCAGTATTTT. Translating it yields CASTIGTTSTDTQYF.

This clone was seen only once. The rearrangement links TRBV7-2 to TRBJ2-7, with 12 bases identical to TRBD2. V lost 4 bases to trimming and J lost 4 bases; unmatched junction nucleotides: 5. Germline V gene data show CDR1 as SGHTA and CDR2 as FQGNSA. CDR3 length: 15 residues. The CDR3 DNA is TGTGCCAGCAGCTCCCAGGGGACTAGCGGGTACGAGCAGTACTTC. Translated, it gives CASSSQGTSGYEQYF.

This chain connects TRBV2 to TRBJ1-5; TRBD1 might be the D (6 bases). The V end was cut by 5 bases, the J end by 2 bases, with 16 bases between. This CDR3 has 16 residues. Germline lookup yields CDR1 SNHLY and CDR2 FYNNEI. The CDR3 region has the DNA TGTGCCAGCAGTTGGGGGCAGGGGTCGGGCAATCAGCCCCAGCATTTT. Amino acids: CASSWGQGSGNQPQHF.

CDR3 amino acids: CASSSGPTTVSQPQHF. Here the CDR3 DNA reads TGTGCCAGCAGCTCAGGCCCCACAACAGTAAGTCAGCCCCAGCATTTT. The V gene is TRBV5-5, the J gene TRBJ1-5; D uncertain. The CDR3 has 16 residues. The germline V gene encodes CDR1 SGHKS and CDR2 YYEKEE (reference sequence). The ends were cut back, 3 bases at V and 6 bases at J, with 19 bases in the middle. The variable domain in full, completed from reference TRBV5-5 and TRBJ1-5, reads DAGVTQSPTHLIKTRGQQVTLRCSPISGHKSVSWYQQVLGQGPQFIFQYYEKEERGRGNFPDRFSARQFPNYSSELNVNALLLGDSALYLCASSSGPTTVSQPQHFGDGTRLSIL.

The chain employs TRBV27 and TRBJ1-1; the D is unclear. The germline gives CDR1 MNHEY, CDR2 SMNVEV (reference sequence). This CDR3 region has 14 residues. Deletions cut 4 bases from V and 11 bases from J, with 20 bases between. CDR3 nucleotides: TGTGCCAGCAGTTCCGCGACAAAATCCCTCGCCGCTTTCTTT. Amino acids: CASSSATKSLAAFF.

This chain links TRBV9 with TRBJ2-1; TRBD2 aligns across 12 bases. Germline lookup yields CDR1 SGDLS and CDR2 YYNGEE. CDR3 length: 18 amino acids. Trimming took 3 bases from V and 7 from J; bases not matched to a gene: 14. DNA for the CDR3: TGTGCCAGCAGCGCAGGACTCCCGGGACTAGCGGGTTCAAATGAGCAGTTCTTC. Translation: CASSAGLPGLAGSNEQFF.

The chain joins TRBV11-2 to TRBJ2-7; tentative D call: TRBD2 (6 bases). The CDR3 contains 15 residues. Germline V gives CDR1 SGHAT, CDR2 FQNNGV. The V and J ends lost 0 bases and 7 bases respectively, with 16 bases between them. Here the CDR3 DNA reads TGTGCCAGCAGCTTAGAAACGGGAGCCCGCGGGGAGCAGTACTTC. It specifies CASSLETGARGEQYF. Variable domain in full (rest from reference TRBV11-2 and TRBJ2-7): EAGVAQSPRYKIIEKRQSVAFWCNPISGHATLYWYQQILGQGPKLLIQFQNNGVVDDSQLPKDRFSAERLKGVDSTLKIQPAKLEDSAVYLCASSLETGARGEQYFGPGTRLTVT.

Comment on this clone: Distinct nucleotide sequences in the sample also encode this CDR3. J is TRBJ2-7 and V is TRBV28; D unresolved. The CDR3 loop spans 12 amino acids. With 2 bases removed from V and 3 bases from J, the gap between germline ends came to 5 bases. Germline V CDR1 and CDR2: MDHEN, SYDVKM. The CDR3 loop is CASSLSFYEQYF. CDR3 nucleotide sequence: TGTGCCAGCAGTTTAAGTTTCTACGAGCAGTACTTC. The variable domain in full, with the rest retrieved from reference TRBV28 and TRBJ2-7, is DVKVTQSSRYLVKRTGEKVFLECVQDMDHENMFWYRQDPGLGLRLIYFSYDVKMKEKGDIPEGYSVSREKKERFSLILESASTNQTSMYLCASSLSFYEQYFGPGTRLTVT.

The chain's CDR3 is CASSPGLLVTDTQYF. DNA for the CDR3: TGTGCCAGCTCACCGGGACTACTAGTGACAGATACGCAGTATTTT. The gene calls are TRBV18 and TRBJ2-3, with 7 bases matching TRBD2. Germline V gene data show CDR1 as KGHSH and CDR2 as LQKENI. The CDR3 has 15 residues. Losses at the gene ends were 3 bases for V and 3 bases for J; bases not matched to a gene: 6.

The rearrangement uses TRBV19 and TRBJ1-2; 7 bases map to TRBD1. Per the germline V gene, CDR1 is LNHDA and CDR2 is SQIVND (reference sequence). The CDR3 has 15 amino acids. After removal of 5 bases from V and 4 bases from J, the junction contained 10 bases not matched to a gene. The DNA for the CDR3 is TGTGCCAGTAGTCCGACAGGGATACCGGCCTATGGCTACACCTTC. Translation gives CASSPTGIPAYGYTF.

CDR3 residues: CASSLFSRTEPNEQFF. Written as DNA, the CDR3 is TGTGCCAGCAGCTTATTCTCCAGGACAGAACCCAATGAGCAGTTCTTC. The V gene is TRBV7-3, the J gene TRBJ2-1, with a weak D call TRBD1 (6 bases). CDR3 length: 16 residues. The ends were cut back, 2 bases at V and 6 bases at J, with 17 bases in the middle. Germline V gives CDR1 SGHTA, CDR2 FQGTGA.

The CDR3 reads CASSRTQNTEAFF. The CDR3 DNA reads as TGTGCCAGCAGCCGGACACAGAACACTGAAGCTTTCTTT. The J gene is TRBJ1-1, the V gene TRBV5-4, with a possible D match to TRBD1 (5 bases). Trimming removed 4 bases at V and 1 base at J, with 8 bases between. This CDR3 has 13 amino acids. Germline V gene lookup returns CDR1 SGHNT and CDR2 YYREEE (reference sequence). Full variable domain (outside the CDR3, taken from reference TRBV5-4 and TRBJ1-1): ETGVTQSPTHLIKTRGQQVTLRCSSQSGHNTVSWYQQALGQGPQFIFQYYREEENGRGNFPPRFSGLQFPNYSSELNVNALELDDSALYLCASSRTQNTEAFFGQGTRLTVV.

For the CDR3, the DNA is TGTGCCAGCAGTGAAACGACAGGCGGTAACTATGGCTACACCTTC. It is translated as CASSETTGGNYGYTF. The gene calls are TRBV6-1 and TRBJ1-2, with a possible D match to TRBD1 (6 bases). Germline V gene data show CDR1 as MNHNS and CDR2 as SASEGT. The CDR3 sequence is 15 residues long. Trimming removed 2 bases at V and 1 base at J, with 11 bases between.

The chain links TRBV7-2 to TRBJ2-3; TRBD2 is a possible D gene (6 bases). Trimming pared 7 bases from V and 2 bases from J, leaving 13 bases between. This CDR3 contains 14 residues. The germline V gene encodes CDR1 SGHTA and CDR2 FQGNSA. The CDR3 spells CASTRELITDTQYF. The CDR3, as DNA: TGTGCCAGCACCCGGGAGCTAATCACAGATACGCAGTATTTT. The full variable domain, completed using reference TRBV7-2 and TRBJ2-3, is GAGVSQSPSNKVTEKGKDVELRCDPISGHTALYWYRQSLGQGLEFLIYFQGNSAPDKSGLPSDRFSAERTGGSVSTLTIQRTQQEDSAVYLCASTRELITDTQYFGPGTRLTVL.

V and J are TRBV7-3 and TRBJ2-7; 7 bases agree with TRBD2. Germline-derived CDR1 and CDR2 are SGHTA and FQGTGA. The CDR3 consists of 15 residues. Unmatched junction bases numbered 10, after V lost 3 bases and J lost 5 bases. This CDR3 is CASSLGGSSGDEQYF. In nucleotides, the CDR3 is TGTGCCAGCAGCTTGGGCGGGAGCAGTGGCGACGAGCAGTACTTC.

This rearrangement joins TRBV7-9 to TRBJ1-2; D perhaps matches TRBD1 (5 bases). Trimming took off 2 bases at V and 4 bases at J, with 8 bases between the two ends. The CDR3 extends over 13 amino acids. The germline V gene encodes CDR1 SEHNR and CDR2 FQNEAQ (reference sequence). The CDR3 spells CASSLTGLYGYTF. The CDR3 DNA is TGTGCCAGCAGCTTAACGGGACTCTATGGCTACACCTTC.

The chain links TRBV28 to TRBJ1-2; D not resolved. This CDR3 region has 15 residues. Germline values: CDR1 MDHEN, CDR2 SYDVKM. Trimming took off 6 bases at V and 4 bases at J, with 18 bases between the two ends. The CDR3 bases are TGTGCCAGCAGGTGGTCACCGGGCCCAGCCTATGGCTACACCTTC. Encoded protein: CASRWSPGPAYGYTF.

The CDR3 bases are TGTGCCAGCACTGACAGGAGCTATAGCAATCAGCCCCAGCATTTT. This translates into CASTDRSYSNQPQHF. V and J are TRBV19 and TRBJ1-5; perhaps TRBD1 as D (6 bases). Germline V lookup: CDR1 LNHDA, CDR2 SQIVND (reference sequence). The V gene lost 9 bases and the J gene lost 0 bases, with 15 bases spanning the gap. This CDR3 is 15 amino acids long. Complete variable domain (other parts from reference TRBV19 and TRBJ1-5): DGGITQSPKYLFRKEGQNVTLSCEQNLNHDAMYWYRQDPGQGLRLIYYSQIVNDFQKGDIAEGYSVSREKKESFPLTVTSAQKNPTAFYLCASTDRSYSNQPQHFGDGTRLSIL.

This clone came up once. CDR3 nucleotides: TGCGCCAGCAGCTTGTACGGACAGGGGCCCCTCTACGAGCAGTACTTC. This gives the protein CASSLYGQGPLYEQYF. This chain connects TRBV5-1 to TRBJ2-7, with 9 bases that match TRBD1. This CDR3 contains 16 residues. Trimming at V came to 1 base and at J to 3 bases, leaving 8 bases not matched to a gene. Germline V gives CDR1 SGHRS, CDR2 YFSETQ.

The rearrangement uses TRBV5-1 and TRBJ2-7; possibly TRBD1 for D (6 bases). The CDR3 loop spans 14 amino acids. Germline V gene sequence: CDR1 SGHRS, CDR2 YFSETQ. Trimming stripped 2 bases from V and 2 bases from J, with 11 bases between. The CDR3 loop reads CASSFGTSAYEQYF. The DNA of the CDR3 is TGCGCCAGCAGCTTCGGGACAAGTGCCTACGAGCAGTACTTC.

The V gene is TRBV5-6, the J gene TRBJ2-1; D is uncertain. The CDR3 has 16 amino acids. The V end was cut by 2 bases, the J end by 0 bases, with 12 bases between. The germline V gene encodes CDR1 SGHDT and CDR2 YYEEEE. Here the CDR3 reads CASSFSLLSSYNEQFF. CDR3 nucleotides: TGTGCCAGCAGCTTCTCCCTCCTAAGCTCCTACAATGAGCAGTTCTTC. Combining the CDR3 with reference TRBV5-6 and TRBJ2-1 gives the whole variable domain DAGVTQSPTHLIKTRGQQVTLRCSPKSGHDTVSWYQQALGQGPQFIFQYYEEEERQRGNFPDRFSGHQFPNYSSELNVNALLLGDSALYLCASSFSLLSSYNEQFFGPGTRLTVL.

The chain employs TRBV9 and TRBJ2-1; possibly TRBD2 for D (6 bases). CDR3 length: 15 amino acids. Deletions cut 3 bases from V and 7 bases from J, with 17 bases between. Germline V gives CDR1 SGDLS, CDR2 YYNGEE. The CDR3 sequence is CASSAKTGTLNEQFF. The DNA of the CDR3 is TGTGCCAGCAGCGCGAAGACCGGGACTCTGAATGAGCAGTTCTTC.

The chain links TRBV2 to TRBJ1-3; D is perhaps TRBD1 (6 bases). CDR1 and CDR2 from the germline V gene are SNHLY and FYNNEI. CDR3 length: 13 residues. The V gene lost 11 bases and the J gene lost 0 bases, with 11 bases spanning the gap. The CDR3 DNA sequence: TGTGCCCACGGGGGCGCCTCTGGAAACACCATATATTTT. It codes for CAHGGASGNTIYF.